This TCR beta chain was identified in a study of blood T cell repertoires in COVID-19. Study at large: Sites in the United States, Italy and Spain provided acute and convalescent COVID-19 samples. In each case, the material was cDNA or gDNA derived from T cells, B-cell-depleted T cells, or PBMCs.

V shed 1 base and J shed 6 bases, with 19 bases lying between them. This CDR3 spans 16 amino acids. Germline V gene sequence: CDR1 SGHTA, CDR2 FQGNSA. Authors' processing steps: Quantification of nucleated cells was approximated via reference gene primer amplification. Sequenced by immunoSEQ multiplex PCR; TCRdb stores in-frame clones only, minus some. V, J and clone size reflect that table, while D and trimming were determined from the DNA. Of over 20,000 clones in the sample, about 76% were seen once. The genes are TRBV7-2 and TRBJ2-7, with D possibly matching TRBD2 (6 bases). The receptor was derived from an older man with acute or convalescent COVID-19. Material: peripheral blood. In nucleotides, the CDR3 is TGTGCCAGCAGCTTAGTACGGCCGCCCAGGAGGGCCGAGCAGTACTTC. Residues: CASSLVRPPRRAEQYF. The full variable domain, its missing parts supplied by reference TRBV7-2 and TRBJ2-7, is GAGVSQSPSNKVTEKGKDVELRCDPISGHTALYWYRQSLGQGLEFLIYFQGNSAPDKSGLPSDRFSAERTGGSVSTLTIQRTQQEDSAVYLCASSLVRPPRRAEQYFGPGTRLTVT.